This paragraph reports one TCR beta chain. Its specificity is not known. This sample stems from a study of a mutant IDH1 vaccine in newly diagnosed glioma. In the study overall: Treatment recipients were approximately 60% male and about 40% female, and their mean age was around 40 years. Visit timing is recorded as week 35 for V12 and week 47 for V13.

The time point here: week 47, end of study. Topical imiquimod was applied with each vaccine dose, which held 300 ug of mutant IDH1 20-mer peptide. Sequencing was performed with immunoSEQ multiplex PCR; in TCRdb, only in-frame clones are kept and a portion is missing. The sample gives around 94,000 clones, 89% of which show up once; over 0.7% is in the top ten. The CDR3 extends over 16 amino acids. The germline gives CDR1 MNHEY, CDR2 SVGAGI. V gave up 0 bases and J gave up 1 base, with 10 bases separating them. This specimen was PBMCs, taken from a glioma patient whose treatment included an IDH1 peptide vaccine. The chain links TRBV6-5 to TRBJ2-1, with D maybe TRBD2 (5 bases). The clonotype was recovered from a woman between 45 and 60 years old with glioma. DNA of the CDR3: TGTGCCAGCAGTTACTCCCTAGCTGGGTCCTACAATGAGCAGTTCTTC. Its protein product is CASSYSLAGSYNEQFF.